This entry concerns a single TCR beta chain. This sample includes further DNA sequences coding for the same CDR3. This sample was included in a study of blood T cell repertoires in COVID-19. For the study at large: Acute and convalescent COVID-19 samples came from the United States, Italy and Spain.

The CDR3 covers 14 residues. The V gene's germline CDR1 is SEHNR and CDR2 FQNEAQ (reference sequence). V was cut by 1 base and J by 2 bases, with 7 bases left in between. Only in-frame clones appear in the TCRdb table, and some are missing; sequencing was by immunoSEQ multiplex PCR. Here the sample spans 310,000 or so clones, around 90% being singletons. Participants' reported clinical history set cohort assignment. The chain has TRBV7-9 and TRBJ2-3; D is perhaps TRBD2 (5 bases). The TCR sequence derives from a woman aged 18-29 years who had recovered from COVID-19. What was sequenced was PBMCs or T cells enriched from blood (not recorded which). The CDR3 loop reads CASSLGGFTDTQYF. CDR3 DNA sequence: TGTGCCAGCAGCTTAGGAGGGTTCACAGATACGCAGTATTTT.